The subject of this entry is one T cell receptor (beta chain). Its antigen is unidentified. The CDR3 has 17 amino acids. The V gene's germline CDR1 is SGHAT and CDR2 FQNNGV. V lost 4 bases to trimming and J lost 7 bases; unmatched junction nucleotides: 15. The entry originates in a study of somatic mutations in cytotoxic T cells in rheumatoid arthritis. Only in-frame clones appear in the TCRdb table, and some are missing; sequencing was by immunoSEQ multiplex PCR. The data hold about 9,600 clones, with approximately 86% observed a single time. General study results and limits: A significant difference in CD8+ T-cell clonality was not found between rheumatoid arthritis patients and age-matched healthy controls.

Once isolated by positive magnetic bead selection, the CD4+ and CD8+ cells had their purity checked by flow cytometry. The TCR comes from an adult with rheumatoid arthritis. This rearrangement joins TRBV11-2 to TRBJ2-1, with 8 nucleotides matching TRBD1. The sequenced sample was CD8+ T cells sorted from blood. CDR3 protein: CASSYPLDRVSLNEQFF. DNA for the CDR3: TGTGCCAGCAGCTACCCATTGGACAGGGTTAGTTTGAATGAGCAGTTCTTC.